This TCR beta chain is from a study of graft-versus-host responses after intestinal transplantation. Profiling relied on immunoSEQ multiplex PCR, and the TCRdb table lists in-frame clones only, not all of them. The sample includes more than 100,000 clones, 85% to 95% seen only once; the top ten take around 3%. For this clone: Antigen: not known.

CDR1 and CDR2 from the germline V gene are SGDLS and YYNGEE. V shed 0 bases, J shed 7 bases, and the junction held 7 bases outside the gene matches. The CDR3 extends over 15 amino acids. This sample comprised unstimulated CD8+ T cells sorted from spleen or lymph node cells, obtained before intestinal transplant. The rearrangement joins TRBV9 to TRBJ2-7, with 10 positions matching TRBD2. The receptor was isolated from a human donor who received an intestinal transplant. The DNA for the CDR3 is TGTGCCAGCAGCGTAGTTGGGCTAGCGGGAGAAGAGCAGTACTTC. It specifies CASSVVGLAGEEQYF.